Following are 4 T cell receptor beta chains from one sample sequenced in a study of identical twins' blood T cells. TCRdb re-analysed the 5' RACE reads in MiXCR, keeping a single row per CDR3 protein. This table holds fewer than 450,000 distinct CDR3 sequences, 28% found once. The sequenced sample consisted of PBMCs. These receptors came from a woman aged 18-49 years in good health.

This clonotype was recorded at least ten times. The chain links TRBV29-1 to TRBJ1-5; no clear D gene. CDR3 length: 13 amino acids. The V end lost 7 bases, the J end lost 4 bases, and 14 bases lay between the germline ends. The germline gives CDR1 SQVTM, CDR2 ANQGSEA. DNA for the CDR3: TGCAGCGCCGTAGGGAGCCCTAATCAGCCCCAGCATTTT. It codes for CSAVGSPNQPQHF.

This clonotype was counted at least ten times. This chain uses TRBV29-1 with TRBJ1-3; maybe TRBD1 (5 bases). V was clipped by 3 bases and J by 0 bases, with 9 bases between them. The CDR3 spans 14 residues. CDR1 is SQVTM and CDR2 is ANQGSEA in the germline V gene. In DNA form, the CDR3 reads TGCAGCGTTGACCGCAGGGACTCTGGAAACACCATATATTTT. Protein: CSVDRRDSGNTIYF.

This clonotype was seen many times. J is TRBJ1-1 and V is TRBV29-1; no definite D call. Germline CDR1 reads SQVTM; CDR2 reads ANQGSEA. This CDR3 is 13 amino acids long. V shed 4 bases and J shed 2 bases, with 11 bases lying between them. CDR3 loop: CSVVRQVNTEAFF. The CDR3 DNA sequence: TGCAGCGTTGTAAGGCAGGTCAACACTGAAGCTTTCTTT.

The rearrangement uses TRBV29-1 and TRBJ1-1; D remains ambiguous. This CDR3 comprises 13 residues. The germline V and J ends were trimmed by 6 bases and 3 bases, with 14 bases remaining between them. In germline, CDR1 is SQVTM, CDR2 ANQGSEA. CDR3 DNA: TGCAGCGTGGGTCTACAGAGTTACACTGAAGCTTTCTTT. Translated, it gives CSVGLQSYTEAFF.